One and the same sample provided the 18 T cell receptor beta chains below, sequenced in a study of Ad26.COV2.S vaccination and SARS-CoV-2 variants. The treatment was: about 20 received Ad26.COV2.S at low or high dose, single or two shots; several received placebo; per-sample allocation not given. Samples analyzed were those drawn on day 63 after the first vaccine or placebo injection. TCRdb's table, derived via immunoSEQ multiplex PCR, lists solely in-frame clones and lacks some. The sample contains roughly 380,000 clones, roughly 87% of which appear only once. Specimen: peripheral blood, collected in a trial of Ad26.COV2.S vaccine versus placebo. The receptors were gathered from a person between 18 and 65 years old who received the Ad26.COV2.S COVID-19 vaccine or a placebo.

The chain is built from TRBV7-8 and TRBJ2-1; 7 nucleotides align to TRBD2. The CDR3 has 16 residues. Germline V gene sequence: CDR1 SGHVS, CDR2 FQNEAQ. V lost 4 bases to trimming and J lost 4 bases; unmatched junction nucleotides: 10. This CDR3 is CASSSRSGGSYNEQFF. The CDR3, as DNA: TGTGCCAGCAGCTCCAGGTCGGGGGGATCTTACAATGAGCAGTTCTTC.

This clone was picked up one time. The V call is TRBV2, the J call TRBJ1-5; 10 bases are a match to TRBD1. The V gene's germline CDR1 is SNHLY and CDR2 FYNNEI. V gave up 8 bases and J gave up 4 bases; unmatched junction bases: 2. CDR3 length: 13 amino acids. DNA for the CDR3: TGTGCCAGCCGGACAGGGGGGAATCAGCCCCAGCATTTT. Its protein is CASRTGGNQPQHF.

The rearrangement links TRBV7-9 to TRBJ1-1; 8 bases line up with TRBD1. There are 17 residues in the CDR3. J lost 1 base, V lost 5 bases, and 12 bases had no gene match. The germline V gene encodes CDR1 SEHNR and CDR2 FQNEAQ (reference sequence). CDR3 region: CASSPRGVRGQNTEAFF. The DNA for the CDR3 is TGTGCCAGCAGCCCCCGAGGTGTCAGGGGGCAGAACACTGAAGCTTTCTTT.

V gene TRBV19 combines with J gene TRBJ1-5, with D possibly matching TRBD1 (5 bases). V was shortened by 2 bases and J by 1 base, with 18 bases between the two germline ends. The CDR3 covers 18 residues. Germline lookup yields CDR1 LNHDA and CDR2 SQIVND (reference sequence). The CDR3 region is CASSIPGRVGLSNQPQHF. The CDR3 DNA reads as TGTGCCAGTAGTATACCCGGCAGGGTCGGGTTAAGCAATCAGCCCCAGCATTTT.

The chain couples TRBV29-1 to TRBJ2-1, with 8 bases aligning to TRBD1. Germline lookup yields CDR1 SQVTM and CDR2 ANQGSEA. The CDR3 is 15 amino acids. V was pared by 5 bases and J by 0 bases, with 6 bases of the junction left unmatched. CDR3 residues: CSVWDRYSSYNEQFF. The CDR3 DNA follows: TGCAGCGTTTGGGACAGGTATAGCTCCTACAATGAGCAGTTCTTC.

The gene calls are TRBV9 and TRBJ2-4; a weak D match, TRBD1 (6 bases). Germline CDR1 SGDLS, CDR2 YYNGEE. This CDR3 region has 13 residues. Trimming stripped 3 bases from V and 9 bases from J, with 13 bases between. DNA of the CDR3: TGTGCCAGCAGCGACCCGGGACACGGCATTCAGTACTTC. It specifies CASSDPGHGIQYF.

This chain joins TRBV29-1 and TRBJ2-7, with 8 bases identical to TRBD2. The CDR3 extends over 14 amino acids. From germline, CDR1 is SQVTM and CDR2 ANQGSEA. J was trimmed by 3 bases and V by 6 bases; bases with no gene match: 10. This CDR3 is CSVGFTSGFYEQYF. For the CDR3, the DNA is TGCAGCGTCGGTTTCACTAGCGGTTTCTACGAGCAGTACTTC.

The rearrangement links TRBV4-1 to TRBJ2-5, with TRBD1 as a possible D gene (5 bases). Deletions cut 4 bases from V and 2 bases from J, with 14 bases between. The CDR3 length is 15 residues. The germline V gene encodes CDR1 MGHRA and CDR2 YSYEKL. In nucleotides, the CDR3 is TGCGCCAGCAGCCGAGGATCCAGGGAACAAGAGACCCAGTACTTC. Encoded protein: CASSRGSREQETQYF.

The V and J genes are TRBV23-1 and TRBJ1-2; no clear D. TRBV23-1 is identified as an open reading frame with a role that is uncertain. CDR3 length: 12 residues. The V gene lost 4 bases and the J gene lost 4 bases, with 7 bases spanning the gap. The DNA for the CDR3 is TGCGCCAGCAGTCCGGTAGCCTATGGCTACACCTTC. As protein: CASSPVAYGYTF.

This chain uses TRBV7-2 with TRBJ2-5; D is unresolved. V lost 5 bases and J lost 3, with 7 bases in between. Germline CDR1 SGHTA, CDR2 FQGNSA. This CDR3 comprises 12 residues. In DNA, the CDR3 is TGTGCCAGCAGCCCCCTGGAAGAGACCCAGTACTTC. This translates into CASSPLEETQYF.

The gene calls are TRBV2 and TRBJ2-6; D perhaps matches TRBD1 (5 bases). The V gene's germline CDR1 is SNHLY and CDR2 FYNNEI. CDR3 length: 16 amino acids. Trimming took 2 bases from V and 0 from J, leaving 8 bases between them. The CDR3 DNA reads TGTGCCAGCAGTGAACAGGGCGGCTCTGGGGCCAACGTCCTGACTTTC. The encoded protein is CASSEQGGSGANVLTF. Together with reference TRBV2 and TRBJ2-6, the CDR3 gives the full variable domain: EPEVTQTPSHQVTQMGQEVILRCVPISNHLYFYWYRQILGQKVEFLVSFYNNEISEKSEIFDDQFSVERPDGSNFTLKIRSTKLEDSAMYFCASSEQGGSGANVLTFGAGSRLTVL.

The V gene is TRBV19, the J gene TRBJ2-1; 15 nucleotides agree with TRBD2. The CDR3 has 20 residues. The germline V gene has CDR1 LNHDA and CDR2 SQIVND (reference sequence). After removal of 3 bases from V and 6 bases from J, the junction contained 15 bases not matched to a gene. The CDR3 DNA reads as TGTGCCAGTAGTATGTCGGGACTAGCGGGGGGCCTTTTTGTTGGCAATGAGCAGTTCTTC. Protein: CASSMSGLAGGLFVGNEQFF.

This rearrangement joins TRBV29-1 to TRBJ2-1, with a possible D match to TRBD1 (5 bases). Germline CDR1 SQVTM, CDR2 ANQGSEA. The CDR3 spans 12 residues. The ends were cut back, 8 bases at V and 5 bases at J, with 13 bases in the middle. The CDR3 DNA sequence: TGCAGCATGACCCACAGGAACAATGAGCAGTTCTTC. Protein product: CSMTHRNNEQFF.

The chain uses TRBV9 and TRBJ2-2, with TRBD2 identical over 10 bases. Looked up from germline, CDR1 is SGDLS and CDR2 is YYNGEE. J was trimmed by 4 bases and V by 1 base; bases with no gene match: 4. The CDR3 runs 16 residues. The CDR3 protein is CASSVLSGGTTGELFF. For the CDR3, the DNA is TGTGCCAGCAGCGTACTTAGCGGGGGGACCACCGGGGAGCTGTTTTTT.

The rearrangement joins TRBV19 to TRBJ1-3; D not certain. The CDR3 is 13 amino acids. Trimming pared 3 bases from V and 4 bases from J, leaving 7 bases between. Germline V gene lookup returns CDR1 LNHDA and CDR2 SQIVND (reference sequence). This CDR3 is CASSIGGGNTIYF. Written as DNA, the CDR3 is TGTGCCAGTAGTATTGGCGGAGGAAACACCATATATTTT.

The CDR3 loop reads CASSVSRSSTDTQYF. The CDR3 nucleotides read TGTGCCAGCAGCGTATCACGGTCTAGCACAGATACGCAGTATTTT. J is TRBJ2-3 and V is TRBV9, with D unclear. Germline CDR1 SGDLS, CDR2 YYNGEE. The V end was cut by 1 base, the J end by 0 bases, with 9 bases between. This CDR3 has 15 amino acids.

The chain employs TRBV27 and TRBJ2-6, with no clear D. The CDR3 totals 16 residues. V lost 7 bases and J lost 8, with 21 bases in between. Germline CDR1 MNHEY, CDR2 SMNVEV (reference sequence). CDR3 sequence: CASMYSSLLRSNVLTF. In DNA form, the CDR3 reads TGTGCCAGCATGTACTCGTCATTACTAAGGTCCAACGTCCTGACTTTC.

The V call is TRBV30, the J call TRBJ1-5; possibly TRBD1 for D (6 bases). The CDR3 length is 13 residues. The V gene lost 5 bases and the J gene lost 3 bases, with 11 bases spanning the gap. Germline V CDR1 and CDR2: GTSNPN, SVGIG (reference sequence). Here the CDR3 DNA reads TGTGCCTGGCGGACAGCGCTCAATCAGCCCCAGCATTTT. This translates into CAWRTALNQPQHF. Filled out from reference TRBV30 and TRBJ1-5, the complete variable domain reads SQTIHQWPATLVQPVGSPLSLECTVEGTSNPNLYWYRQAAGRGLQLLFYSVGIGQISSEVPQNLSASRPQDRQFILSSKKLLLSDSGFYLCAWRTALNQPQHFGDGTRLSIL.